Sequencing of this T cell receptor (beta chain) was carried out in a study of blood T cell repertoires in COVID-19. Study-wide context: Researchers got acute and convalescent COVID-19 samples from the United States, Italy and Spain. Nucleic acid was either cDNA or gDNA, and it came from T cells, B-cell-depleted T cells, or PBMCs.

CDR1 is MGHRA and CDR2 is YSYEKL in the germline V gene. V was pared by 2 bases and J by 6 bases, with 7 bases of the junction left unmatched. The CDR3 runs to 15 residues. In the original analysis: For nucleated cells, counts were estimated from reference gene primer amplification. Assay: immunoSEQ multiplex PCR; the TCRdb copy retains only in-frame clones and omits some. That table furnishes V, J and clone size, whereas the DNA furnished D and trimming. This repertoire shows about 140,000 clones, 70% to 90% found once; its top ten account for 1.8%. The chain couples TRBV4-1 to TRBJ1-3, with TRBD1 matching 7 bases. The receptor's source is a man in his 70s with acute or convalescent COVID-19. The sample comprised peripheral blood. The CDR3 sequence is CASSQLVGTANTIYF. The CDR3 region has the DNA TGCGCCAGCAGCCAATTGGTCGGGACAGCAAACACCATATATTTT.